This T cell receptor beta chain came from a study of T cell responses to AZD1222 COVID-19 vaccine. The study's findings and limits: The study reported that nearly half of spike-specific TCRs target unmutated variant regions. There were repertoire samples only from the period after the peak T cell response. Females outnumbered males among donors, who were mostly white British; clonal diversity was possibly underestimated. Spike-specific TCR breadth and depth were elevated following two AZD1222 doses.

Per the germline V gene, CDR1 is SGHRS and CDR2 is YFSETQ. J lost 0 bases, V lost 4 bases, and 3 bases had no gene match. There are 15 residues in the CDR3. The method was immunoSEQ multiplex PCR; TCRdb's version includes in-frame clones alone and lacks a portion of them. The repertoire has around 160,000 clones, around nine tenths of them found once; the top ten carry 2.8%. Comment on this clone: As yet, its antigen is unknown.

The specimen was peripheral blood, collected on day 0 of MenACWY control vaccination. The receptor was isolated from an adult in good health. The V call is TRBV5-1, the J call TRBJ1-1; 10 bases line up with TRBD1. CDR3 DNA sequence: TGCGCCAGCAGCCTGGACAGGGGGGTGAACACTGAAGCTTTCTTT. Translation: CASSLDRGVNTEAFF.